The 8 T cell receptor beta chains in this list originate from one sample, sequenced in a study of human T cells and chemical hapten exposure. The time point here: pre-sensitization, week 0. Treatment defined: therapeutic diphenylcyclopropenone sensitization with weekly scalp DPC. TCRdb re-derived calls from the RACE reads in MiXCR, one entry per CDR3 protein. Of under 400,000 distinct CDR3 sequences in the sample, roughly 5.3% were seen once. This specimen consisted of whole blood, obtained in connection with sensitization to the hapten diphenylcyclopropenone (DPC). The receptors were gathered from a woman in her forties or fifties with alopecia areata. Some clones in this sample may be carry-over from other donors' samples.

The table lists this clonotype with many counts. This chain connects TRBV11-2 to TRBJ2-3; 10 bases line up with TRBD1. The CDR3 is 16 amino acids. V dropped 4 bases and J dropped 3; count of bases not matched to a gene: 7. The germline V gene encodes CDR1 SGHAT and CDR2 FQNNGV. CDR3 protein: CASSSWDRGSTDTQYF. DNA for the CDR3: TGTGCCAGCAGCTCCTGGGACAGGGGATCGACAGATACGCAGTATTTT.

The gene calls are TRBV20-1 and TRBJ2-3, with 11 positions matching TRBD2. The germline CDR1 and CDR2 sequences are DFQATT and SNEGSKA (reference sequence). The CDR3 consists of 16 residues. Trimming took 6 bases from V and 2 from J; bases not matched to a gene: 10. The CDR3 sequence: CSAPAGTSGYTDTQYF. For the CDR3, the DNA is TGCAGTGCCCCCGCCGGGACTAGCGGATACACAGATACGCAGTATTTT.

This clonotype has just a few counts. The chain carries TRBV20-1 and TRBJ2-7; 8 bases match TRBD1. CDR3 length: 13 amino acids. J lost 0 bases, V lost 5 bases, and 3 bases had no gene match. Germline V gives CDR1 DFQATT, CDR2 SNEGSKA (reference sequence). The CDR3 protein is CSAADRGSYEQYF. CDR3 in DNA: TGCAGTGCTGCCGACAGGGGCTCCTACGAGCAGTACTTC.

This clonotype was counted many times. CDR3 amino acids: CASSLLTGVTYNEQFF. The CDR3, as DNA: TGTGCCAGCAGCTTGTTGACAGGGGTAACCTACAATGAGCAGTTCTTC. The chain couples TRBV5-5 to TRBJ2-1; the match to TRBD1 covers 8 bases. This CDR3 is 16 amino acids long. V lost 1 base to trimming and J lost 2 bases; unmatched junction nucleotides: 5. The germline gives CDR1 SGHKS, CDR2 YYEKEE (reference sequence).

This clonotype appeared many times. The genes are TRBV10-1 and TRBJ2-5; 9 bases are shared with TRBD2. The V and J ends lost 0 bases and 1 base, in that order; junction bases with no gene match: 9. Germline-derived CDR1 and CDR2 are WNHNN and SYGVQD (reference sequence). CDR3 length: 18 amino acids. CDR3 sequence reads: CASSESDSGRGIQETQYF. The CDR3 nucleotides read TGCGCCAGCAGTGAGTCGGATAGCGGGAGAGGGATCCAAGAGACCCAGTACTTC.

The CDR3: CASSPRLEAGYGYTF. For the CDR3, the DNA is TGTGCCAGCAGTCCCCGTCTCGAGGCGGGCTATGGCTACACCTTC. The chain carries TRBV12-3 or TRBV12-4 and TRBJ1-2; D is ambiguous. V shed 5 bases and J shed 4 bases, with 17 bases lying between them. This CDR3 spans 15 amino acids.

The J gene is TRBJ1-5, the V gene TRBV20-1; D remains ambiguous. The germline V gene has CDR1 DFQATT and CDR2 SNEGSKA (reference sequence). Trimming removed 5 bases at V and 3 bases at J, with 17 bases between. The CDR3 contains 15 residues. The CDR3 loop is CSAQASDNHNQPQHF. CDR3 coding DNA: TGCAGTGCTCAAGCATCAGACAATCACAATCAGCCCCAGCATTTT.

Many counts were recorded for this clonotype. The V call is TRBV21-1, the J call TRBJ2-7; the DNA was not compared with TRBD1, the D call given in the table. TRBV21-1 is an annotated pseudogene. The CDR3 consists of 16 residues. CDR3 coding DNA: TGTGCCAGCAGCAAAGTTGCAAGGGACAGGTACTACGAGCAGTACTTC. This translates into CASSKVARDRYYEQYF.